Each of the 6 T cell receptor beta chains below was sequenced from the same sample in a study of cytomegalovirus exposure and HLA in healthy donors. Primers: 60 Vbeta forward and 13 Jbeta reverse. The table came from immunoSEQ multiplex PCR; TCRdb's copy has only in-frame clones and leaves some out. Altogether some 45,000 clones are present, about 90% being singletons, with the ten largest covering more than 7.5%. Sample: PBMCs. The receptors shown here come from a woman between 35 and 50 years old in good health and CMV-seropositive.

This chain's CDR3 is CASSSQVAKNIQYF. CDR3 DNA: TGTGCCAGCAGCTCCCAGGTAGCCAAAAACATTCAGTACTTC. This chain uses TRBV5-4 with TRBJ2-4, with D unclear. This CDR3 is built from 14 residues. The germline CDR1 and CDR2 sequences are SGHNT and YYREEE (reference sequence). V lost 3 bases and J 0 bases, leaving 7 bases between the germline ends.

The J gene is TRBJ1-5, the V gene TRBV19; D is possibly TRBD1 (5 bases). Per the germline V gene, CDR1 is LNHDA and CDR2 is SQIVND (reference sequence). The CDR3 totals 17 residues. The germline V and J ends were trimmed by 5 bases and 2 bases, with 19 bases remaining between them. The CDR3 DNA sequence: TGTGCCAGTAGTGAGCAGGGAATTGCGTTCGGCAATCAGCCCCAGCATTTT. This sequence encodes CASSEQGIAFGNQPQHF.

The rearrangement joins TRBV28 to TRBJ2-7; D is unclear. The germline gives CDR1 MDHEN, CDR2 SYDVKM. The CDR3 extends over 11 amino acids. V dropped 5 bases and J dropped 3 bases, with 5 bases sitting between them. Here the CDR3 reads CASSSNYEQYF. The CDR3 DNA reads TGTGCCAGCAGTAGCAACTACGAGCAGTACTTC.

In nucleotides, the CDR3 is TGTGCCAGCAGCTTGTTAGCGAACACTGAAGCTTTCTTT. The encoded protein is CASSLLANTEAFF. The rearrangement joins TRBV5-5 to TRBJ1-1; no firm D call. The CDR3 runs 13 residues. The V gene's germline CDR1 is SGHKS and CDR2 YYEKEE (reference sequence). The germline V and J ends were trimmed by 1 base and 1 base, with 5 bases remaining between them.

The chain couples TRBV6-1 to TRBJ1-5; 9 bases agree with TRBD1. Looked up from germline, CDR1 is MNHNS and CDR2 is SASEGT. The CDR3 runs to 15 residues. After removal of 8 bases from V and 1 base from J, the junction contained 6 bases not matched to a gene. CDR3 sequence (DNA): TGTGCCAGCTTATCGACAGGGGGGAGCAATCAGCCCCAGCATTTT. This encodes CASLSTGGSNQPQHF.

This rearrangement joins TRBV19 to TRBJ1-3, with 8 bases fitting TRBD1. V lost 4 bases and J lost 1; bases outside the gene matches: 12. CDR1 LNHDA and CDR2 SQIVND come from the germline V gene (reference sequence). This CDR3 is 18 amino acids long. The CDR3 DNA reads TGTGCCAGTAGTAGCGGCCAAGGACAGGGTCGGTCTGGAAACACCATATATTTT. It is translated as CASSSGQGQGRSGNTIYF.